This T cell receptor beta chain was retrieved from a study of shared clonotypes between healthy human individuals. Study results and limitations: Naive CD4 clonotype sharing across four donors was 5% to 6%. Naive subsets generally exceeded memory subsets in estimated richness.

Method: immunoSEQ multiplex PCR; TCRdb's copy keeps in-frame clones and lacks some. The data show fewer than 1.8 million clones, 97% to 99% seen once. Within Nashville, Tennessee resided all donors, each a Caucasian adult. This CDR3 is 13 amino acids long. CDR1 and CDR2 from the germline V gene are SGHTS and YDEGEE. Trimming removed 3 bases at V and 0 bases at J, with 6 bases between. In regard to this clone: The antigen remains unidentified.

The chain couples TRBV5-8 to TRBJ2-5; D uncertain. The sequencing input was naive CD4+ T cells sorted from blood. Noted subset: CD45RA+ positively selected. This TCR derives from a man between 25 and 39 years old in good health. In DNA form, the CDR3 reads TGTGCCAGCAGCTCGACAAACCAAGAGACCCAGTACTTC. This codes for CASSSTNQETQYF.